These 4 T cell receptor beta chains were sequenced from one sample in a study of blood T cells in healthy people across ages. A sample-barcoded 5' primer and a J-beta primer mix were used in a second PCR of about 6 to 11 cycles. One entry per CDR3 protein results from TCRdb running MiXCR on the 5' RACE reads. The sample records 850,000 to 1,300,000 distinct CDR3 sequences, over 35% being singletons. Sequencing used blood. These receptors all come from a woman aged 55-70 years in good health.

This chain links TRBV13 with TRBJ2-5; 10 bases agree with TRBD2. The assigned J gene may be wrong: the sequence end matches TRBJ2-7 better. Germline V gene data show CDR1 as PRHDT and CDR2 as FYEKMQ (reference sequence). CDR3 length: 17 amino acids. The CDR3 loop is CASSLMSSGSGSYEQYF. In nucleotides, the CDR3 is TGTGCCAGCAGCTTAATGTCTAGCGGGAGTGGTTCCTACGAGCAGTACTTC.

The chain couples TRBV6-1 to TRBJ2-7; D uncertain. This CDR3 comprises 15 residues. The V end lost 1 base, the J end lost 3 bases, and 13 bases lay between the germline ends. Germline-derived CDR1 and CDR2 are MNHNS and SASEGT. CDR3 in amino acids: CASSEVNLGDYEQYF. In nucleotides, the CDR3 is TGTGCCAGCAGTGAAGTTAACCTTGGAGACTACGAGCAGTACTTC.

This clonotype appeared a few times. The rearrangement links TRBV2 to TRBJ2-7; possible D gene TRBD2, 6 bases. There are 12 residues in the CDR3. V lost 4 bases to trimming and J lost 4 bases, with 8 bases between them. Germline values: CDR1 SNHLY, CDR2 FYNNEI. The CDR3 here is CASSALAYEQYF. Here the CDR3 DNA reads TGTGCCAGCAGTGCACTAGCTTACGAGCAGTACTTC.

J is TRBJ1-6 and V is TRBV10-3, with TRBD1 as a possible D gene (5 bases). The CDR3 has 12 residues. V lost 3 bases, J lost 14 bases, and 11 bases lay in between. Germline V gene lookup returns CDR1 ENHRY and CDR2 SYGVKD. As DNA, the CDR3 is TGTGCCATCAGTGACGGGGCCCGCGCCCTCCACTTT. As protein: CAISDGARALHF.